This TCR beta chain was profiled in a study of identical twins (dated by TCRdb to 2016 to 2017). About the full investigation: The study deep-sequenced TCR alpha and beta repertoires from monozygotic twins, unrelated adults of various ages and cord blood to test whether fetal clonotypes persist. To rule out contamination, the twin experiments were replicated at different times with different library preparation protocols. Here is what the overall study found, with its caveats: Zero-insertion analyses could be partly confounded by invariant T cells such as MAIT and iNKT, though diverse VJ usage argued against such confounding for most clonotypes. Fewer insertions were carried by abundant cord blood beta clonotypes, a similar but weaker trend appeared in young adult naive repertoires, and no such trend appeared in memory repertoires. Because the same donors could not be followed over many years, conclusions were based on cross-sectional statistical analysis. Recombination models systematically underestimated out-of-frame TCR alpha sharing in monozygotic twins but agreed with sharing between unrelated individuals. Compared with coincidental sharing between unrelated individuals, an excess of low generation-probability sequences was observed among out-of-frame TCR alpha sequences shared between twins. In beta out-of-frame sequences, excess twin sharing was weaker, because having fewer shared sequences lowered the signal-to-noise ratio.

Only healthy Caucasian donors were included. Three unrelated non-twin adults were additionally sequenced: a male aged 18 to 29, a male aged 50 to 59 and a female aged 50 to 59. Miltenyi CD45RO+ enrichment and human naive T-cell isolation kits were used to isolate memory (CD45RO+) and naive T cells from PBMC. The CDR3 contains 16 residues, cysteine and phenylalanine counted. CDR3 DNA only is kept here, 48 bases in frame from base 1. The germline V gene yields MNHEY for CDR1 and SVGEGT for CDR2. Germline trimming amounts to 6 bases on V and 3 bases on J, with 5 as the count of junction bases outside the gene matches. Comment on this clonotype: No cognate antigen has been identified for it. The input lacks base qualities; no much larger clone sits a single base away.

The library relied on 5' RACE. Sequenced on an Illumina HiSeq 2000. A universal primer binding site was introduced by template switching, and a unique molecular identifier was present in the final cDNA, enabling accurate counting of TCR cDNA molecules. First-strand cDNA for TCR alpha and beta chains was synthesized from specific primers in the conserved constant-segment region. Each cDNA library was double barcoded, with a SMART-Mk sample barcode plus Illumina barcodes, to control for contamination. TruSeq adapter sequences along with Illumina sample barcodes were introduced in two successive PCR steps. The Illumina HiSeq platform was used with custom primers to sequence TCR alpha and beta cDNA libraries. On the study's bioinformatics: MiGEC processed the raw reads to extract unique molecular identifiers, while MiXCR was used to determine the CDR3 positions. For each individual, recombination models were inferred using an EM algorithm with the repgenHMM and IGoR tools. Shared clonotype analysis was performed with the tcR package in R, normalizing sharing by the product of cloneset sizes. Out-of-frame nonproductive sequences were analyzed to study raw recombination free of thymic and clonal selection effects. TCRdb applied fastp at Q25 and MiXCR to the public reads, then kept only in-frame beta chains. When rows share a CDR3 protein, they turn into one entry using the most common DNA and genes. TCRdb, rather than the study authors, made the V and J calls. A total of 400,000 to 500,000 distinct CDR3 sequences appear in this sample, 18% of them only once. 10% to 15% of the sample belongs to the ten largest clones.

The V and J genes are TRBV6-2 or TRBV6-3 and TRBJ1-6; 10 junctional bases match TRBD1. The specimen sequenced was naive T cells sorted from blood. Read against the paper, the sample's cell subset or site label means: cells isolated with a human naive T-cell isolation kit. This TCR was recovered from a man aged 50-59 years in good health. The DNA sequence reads TGTGCCAGCAGGACGACAGGGGGCCTCTATAATTCACCCCTCCACTTT. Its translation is CASRTTGGLYNSPLHF.